The source of this T cell receptor (beta chain) is a study of spatial heterogeneity in lung cancer. Background on the study: As counted in raw reads, each unique TCR and UMI combination appeared more than ten times on average.

Every cDNA TCR molecule received its own unique molecular identifier. TCRdb itself ran the 5' RACE reads through MiXCR, one entry per CDR3 protein. The sample has thousands of distinct CDR3 sequences; around 9.4% are singletons. This clonotype occurred a few times. V was clipped by 5 bases and J by 4 bases; unmatched bases: 7. CDR3 size: 15 residues. From germline, CDR1 is SGHTA and CDR2 FQGNSA. Documented time point: sample taken at primary tumor resection. The donors comprised approximately 72 untreated early-stage non-small cell lung cancer patients. Unsorted tumor, nontumor lung tissue or cryopreserved PBMC supplied the whole RNA.

The sequence was collected from a female donor with early-stage non-small cell lung cancer. The chain joins TRBV7-2 to TRBJ2-5, with TRBD1 identical over 10 bases. This specimen consisted of normal lung tissue next to the tumor, obtained at surgery. CDR3 bases: TGTGCCAGCAGCCCCGGGACAGGGGTGTCAGAGACCCAGTACTTC. As protein: CASSPGTGVSETQYF.